This T cell receptor beta chain was captured in a study of cytomegalovirus exposure and HLA in healthy donors. Study-level points and caveats: Analysis performed later found more than 15,000 TCR beta sequences associated with HLA alleles at 0.05 false discovery rate. A list of about 160 TCR beta chains associated with cytomegalovirus was given. TCR beta V- and J-gene trimming, according to a later analysis, was linked to a missense DCLRE1C variant.

Germline V CDR1 and CDR2: SGHNT, YYREEE (reference sequence). V shed 5 bases and J shed 2 bases, with 13 bases lying between them. The CDR3 consists of 14 residues. It was with 60 Vbeta and 13 Jbeta primers that the PCR ran. Some clones are missing from TCRdb's copy, which holds only in-frame ones; the method was immunoSEQ multiplex PCR. The table records more than 150,000 clones, approximately 81% of them present only once. These donors, healthy bone marrow donors, were studied. About this clone: Its antigen is unidentified.

This clonotype originated in a boy aged 5 to 17 in good health and CMV-seronegative. Sequences were obtained from PBMCs. The chain is built from TRBV5-4 and TRBJ1-2, with D tentatively TRBD1 (5 bases). Here the CDR3 DNA reads TGTGCCAGCAGATTGACGGGGGGGAACTATGGCTACACCTTC. Amino acids: CASRLTGGNYGYTF.